The present T cell receptor (beta chain) was sequenced within a study of blood T cells in healthy people across ages (dated by TCRdb to 2013 to 2016). Regarding the complete study: In model experiments, template switching captured roughly one uniquely barcoded TCR beta cDNA molecule for every two T cells. The study analyzed two additional independent replicas of 1 million unique cDNA reads from the same blood draw for two donors, one aged 18 to 30 and one aged 80 or older. To avoid experimental bias, donors of different ages were distributed randomly across sequencing lanes. To track age-related changes in TCR beta repertoire diversity, the study relied on deep sequencing normalized with unique cDNA molecular identifiers. The donors were divided into four age groups: young (average roughly 17 years), middle-aged (roughly 40), aged (about 60) and long-lived (roughly 86).

Summary of the overall study and its limitations: Because donor CMV infection status was unknown, age-related changes in expanded clonotypes were potentially confounded. Estimates of total diversity based on one million sequenced T cells were considered lower bounds and underestimates. Compared with the aged group, more naive CD4+ T cells, fewer expanded clones and increased TCR diversity were shown by the long-lived group, suggesting age selection. There was a strong correlation between observed TCR beta diversity and the percentage of naive T cells measured by flow cytometry. Observed TCR beta diversity per million T cells fell roughly linearly with age, and a significant reduction was already apparent by age about 43. Because profiling used bulk unsorted PBMCs, naive and antigen-experienced compartments could not be compared conclusively.

Libraries were made using 5' RACE. Instrument on record: Illumina HiSeq 2500. A second PCR of about 7 to 12 cycles was performed with a sample-barcoded 5' primer and a J-beta primer mix. A unique molecular identifier was introduced onto each TCR beta cDNA molecule by a template-switch 5' adaptor carrying 12 random nucleotides. Each sample yielded at least 2.5 million CDR3-containing paired-end reads. All of the RNA was converted into first-strand cDNA using the Mint cDNA synthesis kit, with a TRBC-specific oligonucleotide serving as the primer. All cDNA was treated with uracil-DNA glycosylase and then went through a first 18-cycle PCR with the universal primers M1SS and BC2_uni_R. The original pipeline was this. For normalization, 1 million high-quality reads, each with a distinct molecular identifier, were randomly selected from each sample. Reads sharing molecular identifiers were discarded rather than binned into consensus sequences. MiTCR, with a Q25 quality threshold and the strictest error-elimination algorithm, was used for CDR3 identification, clonotype clustering and error correction. A nonparametric unseen species model using Euler transformation provided a lower-bound estimate of total TCR beta diversity. TCRdb reworked the public reads: Q25 trimming with fastp, MiXCR clone assembly, productive beta chains retained. Rows are unified per CDR3 protein, each entry keeping the most common DNA and genes. The authors' filters were not applied to this entry. The sample table holds over 1,200,000 distinct CDR3 sequences, of which approximately 59% were seen once. About 6.7% of the sample rests with the top ten.

Comments on this clonotype: The antigen it binds to is not known. Qualities for individual bases were not recorded, and no much larger clone is one base off.

The V end gives up 3 bases and the J end 2 bases, leaving 5 bases in the junction not matched to a gene. The CDR3, cysteine through phenylalanine, is 15 amino acids long. The DNA shown is the 45-base CDR3, in frame from base 1. CDR1 is given as MNHEY and CDR2 as SMNVEV, both from the germline V gene (reference sequence). Donors were 39 systemically healthy Caucasian individuals from Russia aged roughly 6 to 90 years. Approximately 9.3 milliliters of peripheral blood were drawn from each donor into EDTA-treated Vacutainer tubes. Ficoll-Paque density-gradient centrifugation was used to isolate PBMCs, with at least 7 million per sample. Trizol reagent was used to extract total RNA from PBMCs, with at least 6 micrograms per sample. For every donor, an aliquot of PBMCs went through flow cytometry to measure the percentages of naive CD45RAhigh/CD27high T cells.

Sequenced sample: blood. This chain is built from TRBV27 and TRBJ2-7; TRBD1 lines up with 9 middle nucleotides. The source is a man aged 18 to 29 in good health. The CDR3 reads CASSFSTGGTYEQYF. The bases are TGTGCCAGCAGTTTCAGTACAGGGGGCACCTACGAGCAGTACTTC.